The rows below give T cell receptor beta chains drawn from one sample of a study of cytomegalovirus exposure and HLA in healthy donors. The method was immunoSEQ multiplex PCR; TCRdb's version includes in-frame clones alone and lacks a portion of them. The data show 100,000 to 150,000 clones, 65% to 75% seen once. The specimen was PBMCs. Source of these receptors: a man aged 35 to 55 in good health and CMV-seropositive. CDR3s include the opening cysteine and the closing phenylalanine or tryptophan. The D gene is left open where the match is weak. Rows give clone size only sometimes, using once, few, many, or a class for an expanded clone.

d_call,clone_size,v_call,j_call,cdr3_nt,cdr3_aa
-,-,TRBV5-1,TRBJ2-5,TGCGCCAGCAGCTTGGCCTTGGACATGGGGCAAGAGACCCAGTACTTC,CASSLALDMGQETQYF
-,-,TRBV6-4,TRBJ2-1,TGTGCCAGCAGTGACTCGAGATCGCGTCTGTTCTTC,CASSDSRSRLFF
TRBD1,few,TRBV7-8,TRBJ1-5,TGTGCCAGCAGCCGACAGGGGACCCCTAGCAATCAGCCCCAGCATTTT,CASSRQGTPSNQPQHF
-,-,TRBV9,TRBJ2-7,TGTGCCAGCAGCGTAGTGATCGGCAGGGGCTGGTACGAGCAGTACTTC,CASSVVIGRGWYEQYF
TRBD1,-,TRBV6-5,TRBJ1-2,TGTGCCAGCAGTACGGGACAGGGAAGCTATGGCTACACCTTC,CASSTGQGSYGYTF
TRBD2,-,TRBV27,TRBJ2-7,TGTGCCAGCAGTTTGGTAGCGGGAGTCTTCTCCTACGAGCAGTACTTC,CASSLVAGVFSYEQYF
TRBD1,-,TRBV27,TRBJ1-1,TGTGCCAGCAGTACTTACTCAGGGGGCGCGACTTTCTTT,CASSTYSGGATFF
-,-,TRBV4-1,TRBJ1-2,TGCGCCAGCAGCCAAGGGGCAGGGAAGCTCTATGGCTACACCTTC,CASSQGAGKLYGYTF
TRBD2,-,TRBV5-4,TRBJ2-3,TGTGCCAGCAGCTCGGGACTAGCGGGAGGAGATACGCAGTATTTT,CASSSGLAGGDTQYF
TRBD1,-,TRBV6-1,TRBJ2-5,TGTGCCAGCACTGCGACAGGGGGCAGGGTAGAGACCCAGTACTTC,CASTATGGRVETQYF
-,-,TRBV11-2,TRBJ1-1,TGTGCCAGCAGCCCCCCAGCGGACACTGAAGCTTTCTTT,CASSPPADTEAFF